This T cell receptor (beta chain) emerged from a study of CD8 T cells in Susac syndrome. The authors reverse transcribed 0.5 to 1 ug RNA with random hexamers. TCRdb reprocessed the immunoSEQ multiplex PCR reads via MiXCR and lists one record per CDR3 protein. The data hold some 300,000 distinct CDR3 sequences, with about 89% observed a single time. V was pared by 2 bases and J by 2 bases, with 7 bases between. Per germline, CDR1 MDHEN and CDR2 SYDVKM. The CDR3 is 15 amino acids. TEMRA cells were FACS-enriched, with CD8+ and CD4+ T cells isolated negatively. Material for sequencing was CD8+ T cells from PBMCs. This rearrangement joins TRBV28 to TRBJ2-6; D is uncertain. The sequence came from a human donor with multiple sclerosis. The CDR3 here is CASSLRSTGANVLTF. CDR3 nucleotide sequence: TGTGCCAGCAGTTTACGGTCGACTGGGGCCAACGTCCTGACTTTC.